A single sample is the source of the 20 T cell receptor beta chains below, sequenced in a study of T cells in Graves' hyperthyroidism and ophthalmopathy. Amplification targeted TCR beta CDR3 regions from RNA transcripts. The HTBI primer set was used in a first-round RT-PCR of the TCR CDR3. TCRdb re-derived calls from the multiplex PCR reads in MiXCR, one entry per CDR3 protein. The sample has a few hundred thousand distinct CDR3 sequences, approximately 44% seen once; the top ten hold under 20%. Sequenced: peripheral blood or thyroid tissue (not recorded which). Source of these receptors: an adult woman with Graves' disease, either hyperthyroidism or ophthalmopathy (not recorded which).

The chain has TRBV7-9 and TRBJ2-5; D is unresolved. The CDR3 runs to 15 residues. CDR1 and CDR2 (germline): SEHNR, FQNEAQ (reference sequence). Trimming shortened V by 1 base and J by 2 bases, and 11 bases separated the two germline ends. This chain's CDR3 is CASSLVYGEQETQYF. In nucleotides, the CDR3 is TGTGCCAGCAGCTTAGTCTACGGCGAACAAGAGACCCAGTACTTC.

This clonotype was observed many times. The chain employs TRBV14 and TRBJ1-1, with 9 bases aligning to TRBD1. CDR3 size: 13 residues. Trimming took 1 base from V and 10 from J; bases not matched to a gene: 4. The germline gives CDR1 SGHDN, CDR2 FVKESK. The CDR3 region is CASSQVGQGRAFF. CDR3 coding DNA: TGTGCCAGCAGCCAAGTAGGACAGGGGCGAGCTTTCTTT.

As to this clonotype: This may be a read error: a much more frequent sequence differs by one nucleotide. This rearrangement joins TRBV6-5 to TRBJ1-4, with D hard to call. CDR3 size: 15 residues. Germline lookup yields CDR1 MNHEY and CDR2 SVGAGI. V lost 6 bases to trimming and J lost 6 bases, with 17 bases between them. The CDR3 here is CASREDRGADEKLFF. As DNA, the CDR3 is TGTGCCAGCAGGGAAGATCGAGGAGCCGATGAAAAACTGTTTTTT.

The chain has TRBV20-1 and TRBJ1-1, with D possibly TRBD1 on 5 matching bases. This CDR3 is built from 18 residues. CDR1 DFQATT and CDR2 SNEGSKA come from the germline V gene (reference sequence). Trimming removed 7 bases from V and 11 bases from J, with 38 bases in between. The CDR3 here is CSGRPRAGAWEEEGVAFF. DNA of the CDR3: TGCAGTGGCCGCCCCCGAGCGGGAGCTTGGGAGGAGGAAGGGGTGGCTTTCTTT.

The rearrangement links TRBV6-5 to TRBJ1-3; a weak D match, TRBD1 (6 bases). V was pared by 6 bases and J by 8 bases, with 17 bases between. The germline gives CDR1 MNHEY, CDR2 SVGAGI. The CDR3 spans 14 residues. The CDR3 region is CASSPLRGPDTIYF. CDR3 DNA sequence: TGTGCCAGCAGCCCCCTCCGGGGGCCGGACACCATATATTTT.

This clonotype was counted ten times or more. V is TRBV10-3 and J is TRBJ2-7, with D perhaps TRBD1 (6 bases). Between the trimmed V and J ends, which lost 4 bases and 4 bases, there was a span of 11 bases. This CDR3 spans 13 amino acids. Germline V gene sequence: CDR1 ENHRY, CDR2 SYGVKD. CDR3 DNA sequence: TGTGCCATCAGTGGACAGGACCAATACGAGCAGTACTTC. Encoded protein: CAISGQDQYEQYF.

This clonotype was seen only a few times. This chain links TRBV2 with TRBJ2-4; TRBD1 agrees at 9 bases. Germline V gene sequence: CDR1 SNHLY, CDR2 FYNNEI. Trimming removed 6 bases from V and 1 base from J; junction bases left unmatched: 13. The CDR3 is 18 residues long. The CDR3 DNA reads as TGTGCCAGCAGCGCGGGCCCACAGGGGGCGGTGGCCAAAAACATTCAGTACTTC. Its translation: CASSAGPQGAVAKNIQYF.

The table lists this clonotype with many counts. J is TRBJ1-2 and V is TRBV19; the D is unclear. There are 12 residues in the CDR3. Trimming removed 5 bases at V and 6 bases at J, with 10 bases between. Germline CDR1 is LNHDA and CDR2 is SQIVND (reference sequence). Written as DNA, the CDR3 is TGTGCCAGTAGTTGGGTCAGAGATGGCTACACCTTC. It codes for CASSWVRDGYTF.

This clonotype has a handful of counts. V usage is TRBV18 and J usage is TRBJ1-6, with a weak D call TRBD1 (5 bases). V shed 6 bases and J shed 7 bases, with 13 bases lying between them. CDR3 length: 14 amino acids. CDR1 is KGHSH and CDR2 is LQKENI in the germline V gene. The CDR3 bases are TGTGCCAGCTCCCATCAGGGCCACAATTCACCCCTCCACTTT. Its translation: CASSHQGHNSPLHF.

Regarding this clonotype: One end of the junction varies from germline; a read error may be responsible. The chain uses TRBV12-3 or TRBV12-4 and TRBJ2-6, with 7 bases lining up with TRBD1. The CDR3 runs 12 residues. CDR3 bases: TGTGCCAGCAACGACAGGGTTTGGACTGAAGCTTTC. The encoded protein is CASNDRVWTEAF.

This clonotype was observed a handful of times. The chain carries TRBV15 and TRBJ2-3; 10 positions agree with TRBD2. CDR3 size: 16 residues. V lost 3 bases to trimming and J lost 3 bases; unmatched junction nucleotides: 6. Germline lookup yields CDR1 LNHNV and CDR2 YYDKDF (reference sequence). CDR3 loop: CATSSEREGGTDTQYF. The CDR3 coding sequence is TGTGCCACCAGCAGCGAGCGGGAGGGTGGGACAGATACGCAGTATTTT. Complete variable domain (other parts from reference TRBV15 and TRBJ2-3): DAMVIQNPRYQVTQFGKPVTLSCSQTLNHNVMYWYQQKSSQAPKLLFHYYDKDFNNEADTPDNFQSRRPNTSFCFLDIRSPGLGDTAMYLCATSSEREGGTDTQYFGPGTRLTVL.

Ten or more counts support this clonotype. The chain uses TRBV6-5 and TRBJ2-7; either TRBD1 or TRBD2 may supply D (5 bases each). Deletions cut 6 bases from V and 2 bases from J, with 14 bases between. The CDR3 runs to 14 residues. In germline, CDR1 is MNHEY, CDR2 SVGAGI. CDR3 DNA: TGTGCCAGCAGGCCCCCGAGGGACGCCTACGAGCAGTACTTC. The encoded protein is CASRPPRDAYEQYF.

This clonotype was seen at least ten times. This is likely a read error, given that the CDR3 carries no conserved phenylalanine or tryptophan at its end. The V gene is TRBV5-1, the J gene TRBJ2-2, with TRBD1 identical over 7 bases. CDR1 is SGHRS and CDR2 is YFSETQ in the germline V gene. This CDR3 is built from 15 residues. Losses at the gene ends were 4 bases for V and 2 bases for J; bases not matched to a gene: 5. CDR3: CASSGRQGNTGELFS. Written as DNA, the CDR3 is TGCGCCAGCAGCGGCAGACAGGGTAACACCGGGGAGCTGTTTTCT.

This clonotype was found once. V gene TRBV16 combines with J gene TRBJ2-3; 12 bases are shared with TRBD2. Trimming took 7 bases from V and 4 from J; bases not matched to a gene: 9. The CDR3 totals 16 residues. Looked up from germline, CDR1 is KGHSY and CDR2 is FQNENV. CDR3 nucleotides: TGTGCCAGCACCGTGACTAGCGGGAGAATAGCAGATACGCAGTATTTT. This codes for CASTVTSGRIADTQYF.

The V and J genes are TRBV7-2 and TRBJ2-2; TRBD1 aligns across 10 bases. V was clipped by 6 bases and J by 7 bases; unmatched bases: 2. This CDR3 has 13 amino acids. Germline CDR1 reads SGHTA; CDR2 reads FQGNSA. The CDR3 DNA sequence: TGTGCCAGCAGGACAGGGGGCGGCGGGGAGCTGTTTTTT. Translating gives CASRTGGGGELFF.

This chain uses TRBV2 with TRBJ2-7; D ambiguous. This CDR3 region has 19 residues. Looked up from germline, CDR1 is SNHLY and CDR2 is FYNNEI. V lost 3 bases and J 5 bases, leaving 29 bases between the germline ends. CDR3 DNA: TGTGCCAGCAGTGATCGATGGGGTCGAAGAGGTAAAACCTACAACGAGCAGTACTTC. Protein product: CASSDRWGRRGKTYNEQYF.

This clonotype has a single count. V gene TRBV28 combines with J gene TRBJ1-5, with D unresolved. Looked up from germline, CDR1 is MDHEN and CDR2 is SYDVKM. The CDR3 is made up of 16 amino acids. V was shortened by 2 bases and J by 1 base, with 12 bases between the two germline ends. CDR3 in DNA: TGTGCCAGCAGTTTACGTGAGGGTCTGAGCAATCAGCCCCAGCATTTT. Translated: CASSLREGLSNQPQHF.

The chain links TRBV7-6 to TRBJ2-5, with D maybe TRBD2 (7 bases). With 0 bases removed from V and 2 bases from J, the gap between germline ends came to 10 bases. Per the germline V gene, CDR1 is SGHVS and CDR2 is FNYEAQ. This CDR3 is built from 15 residues. The DNA of the CDR3 is TGTGCCAGCAGCTTAGCCGGGGGGCGGCAAGAGACCCAGTACTTC. This gives the protein CASSLAGGRQETQYF.

The chain combines TRBV6-5 with TRBJ1-1; the D is unclear. CDR3 length equals 14 residues. V lost 6 bases and J 0 bases, leaving 11 bases between the germline ends. CDR1 is MNHEY and CDR2 is SVGAGI in the germline V gene. The CDR3 loop reads CASRRTVMNTEAFF. As DNA, the CDR3 is TGTGCCAGCAGGAGGACCGTGATGAACACTGAAGCTTTCTTT.

V usage is TRBV5-6 and J usage is TRBJ1-4; the match to TRBD1 covers 11 bases. CDR1 is SGHDT, CDR2 YYEEEE, per germline. The CDR3 length is 18 residues. With V trimmed by 3 bases and J by 0 bases, 7 bases remained unmatched. The CDR3 DNA reads TGTGCCAGCAGCTATGGGACAGGGGGATGGGCAACTAATGAAAAACTGTTTTTT. Translated, it gives CASSYGTGGWATNEKLFF.